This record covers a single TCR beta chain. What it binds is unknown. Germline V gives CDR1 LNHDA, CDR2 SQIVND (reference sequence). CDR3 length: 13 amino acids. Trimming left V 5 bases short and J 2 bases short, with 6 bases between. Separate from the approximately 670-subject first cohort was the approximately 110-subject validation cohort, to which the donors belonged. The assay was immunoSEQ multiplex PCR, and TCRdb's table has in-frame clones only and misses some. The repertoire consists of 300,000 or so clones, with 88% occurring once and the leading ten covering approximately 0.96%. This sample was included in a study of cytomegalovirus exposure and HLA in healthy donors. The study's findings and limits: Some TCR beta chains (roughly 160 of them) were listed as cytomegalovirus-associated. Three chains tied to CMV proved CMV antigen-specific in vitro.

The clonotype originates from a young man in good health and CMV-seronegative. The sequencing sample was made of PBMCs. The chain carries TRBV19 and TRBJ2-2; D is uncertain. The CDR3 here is CASSHTNTGELFF. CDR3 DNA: TGTGCCAGTAGTCATACTAACACCGGGGAGCTGTTTTTT.